This T cell receptor beta chain appears in the sequencing data of a study of blood T cell repertoires in COVID-19. Looking at the study overall: Italy, Spain and the United States were the sources of the convalescent and acute COVID-19 samples.

The CDR3 is 16 amino acids. Germline CDR1 is PRHDT and CDR2 is FYEKMQ (reference sequence). Clones were sequenced by immunoSEQ multiplex PCR, and TCRdb holds only the in-frame ones, with some missing. The table records a few hundred thousand clones, roughly 90% of them present only once. Individuals aged about 18 to 89 years were recruited from about two dozen US areas. Cohort 3 donors were reported recovered after two negative PCRs, clearance, or symptom resolution. In regard to this clone: The junction and the germline gene differ at one end; a read error may be behind it. At the DNA level, this CDR3 is encoded by other sequences in the same sample as well.

Sequencing was performed on PBMCs or T cells enriched from blood (not recorded which). The sequence was collected from a woman aged 45-59 years who had recovered from COVID-19. The chain links TRBV13 to TRBJ2-7; D might be TRBD2 (6 bases). DNA of the CDR3: TGTGCCAGCAGCATAGGGCCGGGAGTGGGGGGTGGCGAGCAGTACTTC. This sequence encodes CASSIGPGVGGGEQYF. The entire variable domain, with the rest obtained from reference TRBV13 and TRBJ2-7, is as follows: AAGVIQSPRHLIKEKRETATLKCYPIPRHDTVYWYQQGPGQDPQFLISFYEKMQSDKGSIPDRFSAQQFSDYHSELNMSSLELGDSALYFCASSIGPGVGGGEQYFGPGTRLTVT.